This T cell receptor (beta chain) was sequenced in a study of T cells in Graves' hyperthyroidism and ophthalmopathy. Researchers took RNA transcripts and amplified the TCR beta CDR3 regions from them. The study used the HTBI primer set for a first-round RT-PCR of the TCR CDR3. TCRdb called the multiplex PCR reads again in MiXCR, with one record for every CDR3 protein. Here the sample spans more than 350,000 distinct CDR3 sequences, 15% being singletons. V was trimmed by 10 bases and J by 1 base, leaving 9 bases between them. This CDR3 is 12 amino acids long. The germline gives CDR1 WNHNN, CDR2 SYGVQD (reference sequence).

The origin of this receptor is an older woman with Graves' ophthalmopathy. The sequenced material came from blood. V is TRBV10-1 and J is TRBJ2-3, with D maybe TRBD2 (5 bases). The CDR3 is CAKLVRTDTQYF. CDR3 nucleotide sequence: TGCGCCAAACTAGTTCGCACAGATACGCAGTATTTT.